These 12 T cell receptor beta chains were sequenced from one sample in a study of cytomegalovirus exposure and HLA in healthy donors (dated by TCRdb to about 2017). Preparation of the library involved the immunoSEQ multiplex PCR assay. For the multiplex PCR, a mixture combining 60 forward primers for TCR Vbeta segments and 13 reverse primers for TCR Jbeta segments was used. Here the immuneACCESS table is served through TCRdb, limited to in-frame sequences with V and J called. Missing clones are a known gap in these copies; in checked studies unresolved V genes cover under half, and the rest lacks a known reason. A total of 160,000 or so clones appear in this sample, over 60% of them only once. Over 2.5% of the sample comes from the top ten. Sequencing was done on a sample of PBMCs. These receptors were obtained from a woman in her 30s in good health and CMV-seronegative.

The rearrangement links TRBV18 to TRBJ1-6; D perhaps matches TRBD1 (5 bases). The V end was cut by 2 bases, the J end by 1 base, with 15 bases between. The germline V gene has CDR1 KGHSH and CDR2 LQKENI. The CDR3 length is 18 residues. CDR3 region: CASSPTGPGGSYNSPLHF. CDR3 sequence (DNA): TGTGCCAGCTCACCAACGGGACCCGGGGGGTCCTATAATTCACCCCTCCACTTT.

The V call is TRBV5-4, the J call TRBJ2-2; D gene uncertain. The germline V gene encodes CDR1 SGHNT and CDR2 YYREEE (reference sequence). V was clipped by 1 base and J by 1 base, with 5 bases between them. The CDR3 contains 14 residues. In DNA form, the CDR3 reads TGTGCCAGCAGCTTGTTATTGAACACCGGGGAGCTGTTTTTT. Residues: CASSLLLNTGELFF.

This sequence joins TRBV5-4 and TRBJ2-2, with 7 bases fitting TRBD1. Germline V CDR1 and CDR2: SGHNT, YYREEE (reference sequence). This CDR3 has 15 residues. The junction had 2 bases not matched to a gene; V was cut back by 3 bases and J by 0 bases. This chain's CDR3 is CASSWDSANTGELFF. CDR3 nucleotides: TGTGCCAGCAGCTGGGACAGCGCGAACACCGGGGAGCTGTTTTTT.

CDR3 nucleotides: TGTGCCAGCAGTGAAGCGCTTCTAGAGGCAATTGGAAACACCATATATTTT. Translation gives CASSEALLEAIGNTIYF. This chain joins TRBV2 and TRBJ1-3; no reliable D call. This CDR3 comprises 17 residues. CDR1 is SNHLY, CDR2 FYNNEI, per germline. The V and J ends lost 0 bases and 3 bases respectively, with 15 bases between them.

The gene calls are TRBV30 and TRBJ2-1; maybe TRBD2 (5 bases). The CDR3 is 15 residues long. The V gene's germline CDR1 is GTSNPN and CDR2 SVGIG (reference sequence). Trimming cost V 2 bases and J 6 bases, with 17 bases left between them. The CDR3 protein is CAWSLEAIAGNEQFF. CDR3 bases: TGTGCCTGGAGTTTGGAGGCCATTGCGGGCAATGAGCAGTTCTTC.

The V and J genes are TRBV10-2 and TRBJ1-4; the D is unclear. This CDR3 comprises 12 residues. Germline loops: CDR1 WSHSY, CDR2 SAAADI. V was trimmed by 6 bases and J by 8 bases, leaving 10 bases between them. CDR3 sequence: CASSRSREKLFF. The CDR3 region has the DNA TGCGCCAGCAGCCGCTCCCGGGAAAAACTGTTTTTT.

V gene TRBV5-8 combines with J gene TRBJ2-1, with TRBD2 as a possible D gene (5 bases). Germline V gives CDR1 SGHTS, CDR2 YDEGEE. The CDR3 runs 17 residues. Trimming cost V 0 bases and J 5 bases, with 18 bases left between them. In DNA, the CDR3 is TGTGCCAGCAGCTTGGGGACTGCTCCCTCGCAGAACAATGAGCAGTTCTTC. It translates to CASSLGTAPSQNNEQFF.

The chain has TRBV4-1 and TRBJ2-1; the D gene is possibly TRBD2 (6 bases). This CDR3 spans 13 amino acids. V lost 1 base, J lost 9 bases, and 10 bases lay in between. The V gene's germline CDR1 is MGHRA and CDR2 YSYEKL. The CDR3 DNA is TGCGCCAGCAGCCAAGGGGACTCCGTTGAGCAGTTCTTC. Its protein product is CASSQGDSVEQFF.

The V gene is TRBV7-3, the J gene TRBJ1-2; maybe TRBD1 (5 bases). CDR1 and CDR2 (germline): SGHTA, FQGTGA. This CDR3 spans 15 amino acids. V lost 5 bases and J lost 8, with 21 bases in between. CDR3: CASSPGGGLTPGYTF. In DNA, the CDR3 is TGTGCCAGCAGCCCCGGGGGGGGACTCACACCCGGCTACACCTTC.

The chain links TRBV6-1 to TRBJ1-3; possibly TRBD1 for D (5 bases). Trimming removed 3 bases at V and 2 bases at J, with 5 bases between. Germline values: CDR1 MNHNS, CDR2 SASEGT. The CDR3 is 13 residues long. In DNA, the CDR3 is TGTGCCAGCAGTGACAGGGCTGGAAACACCATATATTTT. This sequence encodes CASSDRAGNTIYF.

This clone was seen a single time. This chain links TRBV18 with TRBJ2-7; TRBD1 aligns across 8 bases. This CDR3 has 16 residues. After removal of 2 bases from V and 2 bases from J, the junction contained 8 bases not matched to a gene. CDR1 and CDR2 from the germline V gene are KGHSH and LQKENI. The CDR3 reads CASSPLGQGGTYEQYF. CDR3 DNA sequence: TGTGCCAGCTCACCATTAGGACAGGGTGGGACCTACGAGCAGTACTTC.

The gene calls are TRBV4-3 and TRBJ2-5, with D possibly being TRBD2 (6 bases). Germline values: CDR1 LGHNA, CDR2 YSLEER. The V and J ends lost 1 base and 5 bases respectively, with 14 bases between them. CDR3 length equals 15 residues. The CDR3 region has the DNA TGCGCCAGCAGCCAAGGCTCGACGCGGGGCGAGACCCAGTACTTC. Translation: CASSQGSTRGETQYF.